This TCR beta chain was documented in a study of beta chain features in type 1 diabetes. V was shortened by 1 base and J by 2 bases, with 16 bases between the two germline ends. Germline V gives CDR1 SGHNT, CDR2 YYREEE (reference sequence). This CDR3 contains 16 residues. As every portion of the isolated RNA was reverse transcribed, the sequencing read expressed TCRB transcripts. Produced via immunoSEQ multiplex PCR; TCRdb's table is partial and in-frame only. The sample contains 90,000 to 110,000 clones, 40% of which appear only once. The receptor was derived from a young woman in good health. The chain recombines TRBV5-4 with TRBJ2-7; D gene ambiguous. Sequences were obtained from stem cell memory CD4+ T cells from blood. CDR3 protein: CASSLTVLDLTYEQYF. CDR3 sequence (DNA): TGTGCCAGCAGCTTGACTGTGCTAGATCTGACCTACGAGCAGTACTTC.